What follows are 2 T cell receptor beta chains derived from one specimen sequenced in a study of T cell changes during pregnancy in multiple sclerosis. TCRdb keeps only in-frame clones here, not all; method: immunoSEQ multiplex PCR. The sample has some 100,000 clones, approximately 92% seen once. Source: peripheral blood, taken in the second trimester of pregnancy. The receptors stem from a female donor with multiple sclerosis, enrolled in a pregnancy study.

This sequence joins TRBV2 and TRBJ2-2; no firm D call. The CDR3 is 19 amino acids. Trimming took off 3 bases at V and 0 bases at J, with 20 bases between the two ends. Germline CDR1 reads SNHLY; CDR2 reads FYNNEI. The CDR3 is CASSDGLVYETANTGELFF. CDR3 DNA sequence: TGTGCCAGCAGTGATGGCCTAGTATACGAGACGGCGAACACCGGGGAGCTGTTTTTT. The complete variable domain, with remaining parts taken from reference TRBV2 and TRBJ2-2, reads EPEVTQTPSHQVTQMGQEVILRCVPISNHLYFYWYRQILGQKVEFLVSFYNNEISEKSEIFDDQFSVERPDGSNFTLKIRSTKLEDSAMYFCASSDGLVYETANTGELFFGEGSRLTVL.

The V call is TRBV27, the J call TRBJ2-3; 12 nucleotides agree with TRBD2. V was clipped by 3 bases and J by 3 bases; unmatched bases: 1. The CDR3 spans 15 residues. Germline lookup yields CDR1 MNHEY and CDR2 SMNVEV (reference sequence). The CDR3 loop is CASSFGLAGTDTQYF. CDR3 nucleotides: TGTGCCAGCAGTTTTGGACTAGCGGGGACAGATACGCAGTATTTT.